This T cell receptor beta chain was identified in a study of T cells in Graves' hyperthyroidism and ophthalmopathy. Findings and limits, study-wide: Ophthalmopathy was model-predicted a median roughly 6.2 months pre-onset.

RNA transcripts served as the template for amplifying TCR beta CDR3 regions. First-round RT-PCR with HTBI primers amplified the TCR CDR3 region. TCRdb called the multiplex PCR reads again in MiXCR, with one record for every CDR3 protein. Altogether hundreds of thousands of distinct CDR3 sequences are present, more than 11% being singletons, with the ten largest covering less than 6%. This clonotype was found a few times. Its antigen is not identified. The length of the CDR3 is 16 residues. From germline, CDR1 is SGHKS and CDR2 YYEKEE (reference sequence). Trimming took 4 bases from V and 2 from J; bases not matched to a gene: 9.

This sequence joins TRBV5-5 and TRBJ2-7; 10 bases align to TRBD2. The clonotype originates from a woman aged 25 to 39 with Graves' hyperthyroidism that later progressed to Graves' ophthalmopathy. Specimen: blood. CDR3 DNA sequence: TGTGCCAGCAGCCGACCGGGACTAGCGTCCCCCTACGAGCAGTACTTC. This translates into CASSRPGLASPYEQYF.